The next 4 T cell receptor beta chains were all read from a single sample in a study of CD8 T cells in Susac syndrome. With random hexamers, 0.5 to 1 ug RNA was reverse transcribed. MiXCR, applied by TCRdb to the immunoSEQ multiplex PCR reads, yields one record per CDR3 protein. The table shows a few hundred thousand distinct CDR3 sequences, with 95% occurring only once. The sample was CD4+ T cells from PBMCs. The receptors here all came from a human donor with multiple sclerosis.

The chain employs TRBV6-6 and TRBJ2-7; TRBD1 matches at 8 bases. The V segment lost 4 bases and the J segment 6 bases; nucleotides outside the gene matches: 2. CDR3 length equals 12 residues. Germline values: CDR1 MNHNY, CDR2 SVGAGI (reference sequence). The DNA for the CDR3 is TGTGCCAGCAGTTTTACAGGGGGCGAGCAGTACTTC. Protein sequence: CASSFTGGEQYF.

The chain carries TRBV6-1 and TRBJ2-5; 8 nucleotides agree with TRBD2. The trim removed 6 bases at V and 4 bases at J, leaving 13 bases unmatched. Per germline, CDR1 MNHNS and CDR2 SASEGT. The CDR3 sequence is 16 residues long. The CDR3 DNA reads as TGTGCCAGCAGAAAATTAGCGGGAACCCAAACAGAGACCCAGTACTTC. It translates to CASRKLAGTQTETQYF.

The chain couples TRBV19 to TRBJ2-1; unclear D gene. Per the germline V gene, CDR1 is LNHDA and CDR2 is SQIVND (reference sequence). Between the trimmed V and J ends, which lost 8 bases and 10 bases, there was a span of 12 bases. This CDR3 has 11 residues. The CDR3 reads CASSDRREQFF. CDR3 bases: TGTGCCAGTTCGGACCGCCGGGAGCAGTTCTTC.

This sequence joins TRBV20-1 and TRBJ1-6; tentative D call: TRBD1 (5 bases). The CDR3 is made up of 19 amino acids. The V gene lost 5 bases and the J gene lost 1 base, with 24 bases spanning the gap. From germline, CDR1 is DFQATT and CDR2 SNEGSKA (reference sequence). The CDR3 here is CSAPKGLRGGLSYNSPLHF. The CDR3 DNA is TGCAGTGCTCCGAAGGGGCTTCGAGGAGGTTTATCCTATAATTCACCCCTCCACTTT.